This entry describes one TCR beta chain. Its antigen is as yet unknown. This record comes from a study of post-analysis software for immune sequencing data. Overall study: Several disease courses (relapsing-remitting, secondary progressive and progressive-relapsing) of multiple sclerosis were included.

Findings and caveats of the study: Controls had lower frequencies than patients of a few TRBV segments, which included TRBV5-6, TRBV5-1 and TRBV20-1.

TCR beta libraries were prepared from cDNA with unique molecular identifiers. When 1 to 10 million T cells were used, they gave about 540,000 cDNA molecules. Each CDR3 protein is one row after TCRdb ran MiXCR on the PCR reads. The sample has about 560,000 distinct CDR3 sequences, 40% to 50% seen once. CDR1 is SGDLS and CDR2 is YYNGEE in the germline V gene. CDR3 size: 15 residues. The junction had 6 bases not matched to a gene; V was cut back by 2 bases and J by 4 bases. The rearrangement links TRBV9 to TRBJ2-1; 7 nucleotides match TRBD2. This TCR was recovered from a girl aged 5-17 years with multiple sclerosis. The sample taken for sequencing was blood. This chain's CDR3 is CASSVGTTRYNEQFF. CDR3 bases: TGTGCCAGCAGCGTCGGGACTACCAGGTACAATGAGCAGTTCTTC.